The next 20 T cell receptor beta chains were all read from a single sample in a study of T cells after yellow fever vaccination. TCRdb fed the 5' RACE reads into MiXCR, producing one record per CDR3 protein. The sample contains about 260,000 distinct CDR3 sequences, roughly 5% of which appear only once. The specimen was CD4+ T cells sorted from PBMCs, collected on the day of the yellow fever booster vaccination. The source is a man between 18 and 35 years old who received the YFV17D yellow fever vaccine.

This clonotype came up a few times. The DNA for the CDR3 is TGTGCCAGCAGCCCTGGGACAGGGCGCAATGAGCAGTTCTTC. It is translated as CASSPGTGRNEQFF. The V gene is TRBV7-2, the J gene TRBJ2-1, with TRBD1 identical over 9 bases. V lost 5 bases, J lost 6 bases, and 5 bases stayed unmatched. The CDR3 runs to 14 residues. Germline V gene sequence: CDR1 SGHTA, CDR2 FQGNSA.

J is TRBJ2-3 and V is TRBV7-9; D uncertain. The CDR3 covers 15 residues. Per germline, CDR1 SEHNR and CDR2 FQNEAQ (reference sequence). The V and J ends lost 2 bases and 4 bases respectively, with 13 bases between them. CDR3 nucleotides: TGTGCCAGCAGCTTAACACGGATTCAAGCAGATACGCAGTATTTT. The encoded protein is CASSLTRIQADTQYF.

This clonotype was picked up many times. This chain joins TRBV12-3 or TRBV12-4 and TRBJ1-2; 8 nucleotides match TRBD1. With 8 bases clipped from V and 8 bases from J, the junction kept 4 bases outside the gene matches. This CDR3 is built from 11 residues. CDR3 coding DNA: TGTGCCAGCCCCGGGACAGGAGGCTACACCTTC. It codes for CASPGTGGYTF.

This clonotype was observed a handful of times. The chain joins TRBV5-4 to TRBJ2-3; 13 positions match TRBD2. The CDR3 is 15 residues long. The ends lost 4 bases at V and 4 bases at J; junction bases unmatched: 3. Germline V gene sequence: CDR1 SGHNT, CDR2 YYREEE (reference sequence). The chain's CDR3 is CASSDGTSGADTQYF. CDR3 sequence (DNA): TGTGCCAGCAGCGACGGGACTAGCGGGGCAGATACGCAGTATTTT.

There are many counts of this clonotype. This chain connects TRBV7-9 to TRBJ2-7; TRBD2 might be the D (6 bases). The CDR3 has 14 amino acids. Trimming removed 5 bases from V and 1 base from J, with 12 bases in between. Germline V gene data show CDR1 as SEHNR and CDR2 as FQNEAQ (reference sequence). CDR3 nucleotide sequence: TGTGCCAGCAGCCTCACCGGGACTTCCTACGAGCAGTACTTC. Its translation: CASSLTGTSYEQYF.

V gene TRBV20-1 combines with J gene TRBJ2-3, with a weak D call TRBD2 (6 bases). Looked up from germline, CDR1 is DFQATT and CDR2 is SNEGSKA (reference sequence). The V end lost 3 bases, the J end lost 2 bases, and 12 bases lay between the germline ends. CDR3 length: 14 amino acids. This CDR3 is CSARFAGYTDTQYF. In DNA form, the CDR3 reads TGCAGTGCTAGGTTTGCGGGGTACACAGATACGCAGTATTTT.

DNA for the CDR3: TGTGCCAGCAGCTTGGAGACGGGCGTTTCCTACGAGCAGTACTTC. This codes for CASSLETGVSYEQYF. V usage is TRBV3-1 and J usage is TRBJ2-7, with D uncertain. Germline V lookup: CDR1 LGHDT, CDR2 YNNKEL (reference sequence). CDR3 length: 15 amino acids. V shed 5 bases and J shed 1 base, with 15 bases lying between them.

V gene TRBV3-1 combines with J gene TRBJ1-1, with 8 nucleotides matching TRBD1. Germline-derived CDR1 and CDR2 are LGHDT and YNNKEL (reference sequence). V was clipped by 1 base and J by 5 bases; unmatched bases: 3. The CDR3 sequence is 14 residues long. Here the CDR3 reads CASSQAGGSTEAFF. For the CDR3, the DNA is TGTGCCAGCAGCCAAGCAGGGGGCAGTACTGAAGCTTTCTTT.

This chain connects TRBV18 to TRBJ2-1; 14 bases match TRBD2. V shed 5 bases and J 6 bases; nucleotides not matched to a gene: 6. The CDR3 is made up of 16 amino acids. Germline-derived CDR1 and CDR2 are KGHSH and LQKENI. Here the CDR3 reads CASSWRLAGGLNEQFF. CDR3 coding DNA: TGTGCCAGCTCATGGCGACTAGCGGGGGGGCTCAATGAGCAGTTCTTC.

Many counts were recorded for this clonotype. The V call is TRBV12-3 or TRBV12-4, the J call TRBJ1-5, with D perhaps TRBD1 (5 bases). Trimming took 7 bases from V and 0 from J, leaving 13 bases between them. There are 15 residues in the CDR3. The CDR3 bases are TGTGCCAGCACCGCGCAGGGAACTAGCAATCAGCCCCAGCATTTT. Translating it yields CASTAQGTSNQPQHF.

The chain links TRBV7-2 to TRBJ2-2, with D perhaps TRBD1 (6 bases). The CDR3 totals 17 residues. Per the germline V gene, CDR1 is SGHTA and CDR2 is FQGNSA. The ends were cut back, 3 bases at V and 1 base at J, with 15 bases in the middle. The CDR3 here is CASSFGQLNWNTGELFF. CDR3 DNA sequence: TGTGCCAGCAGCTTCGGACAGCTAAACTGGAACACCGGGGAGCTGTTTTTT.

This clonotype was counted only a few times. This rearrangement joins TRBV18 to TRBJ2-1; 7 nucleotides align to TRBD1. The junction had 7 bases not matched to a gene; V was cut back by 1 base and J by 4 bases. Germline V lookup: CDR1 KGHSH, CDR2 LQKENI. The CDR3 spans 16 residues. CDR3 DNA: TGTGCCAGCTCACCACGCCGAGAGACAGGGTACAATGAGCAGTTCTTC. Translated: CASSPRRETGYNEQFF.

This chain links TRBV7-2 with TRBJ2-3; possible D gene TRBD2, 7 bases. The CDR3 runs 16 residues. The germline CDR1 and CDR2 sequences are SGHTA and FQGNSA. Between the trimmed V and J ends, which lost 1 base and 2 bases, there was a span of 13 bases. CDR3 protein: CASSLGGGLDTDTQYF. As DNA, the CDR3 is TGTGCCAGCAGCTTAGGGGGGGGGCTGGACACAGATACGCAGTATTTT. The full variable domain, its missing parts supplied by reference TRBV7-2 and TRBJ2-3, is GAGVSQSPSNKVTEKGKDVELRCDPISGHTALYWYRQSLGQGLEFLIYFQGNSAPDKSGLPSDRFSAERTGGSVSTLTIQRTQQEDSAVYLCASSLGGGLDTDTQYFGPGTRLTVL.

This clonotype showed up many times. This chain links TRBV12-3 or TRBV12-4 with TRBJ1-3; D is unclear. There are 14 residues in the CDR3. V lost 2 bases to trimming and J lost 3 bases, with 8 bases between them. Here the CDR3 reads CASSLLGNGNTIYF. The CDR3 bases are TGTGCCAGCAGTTTATTGGGCAATGGAAACACCATATATTTT.

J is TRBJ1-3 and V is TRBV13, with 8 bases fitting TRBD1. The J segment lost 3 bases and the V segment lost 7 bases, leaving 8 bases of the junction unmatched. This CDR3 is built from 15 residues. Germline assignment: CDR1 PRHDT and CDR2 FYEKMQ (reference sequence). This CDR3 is CASMTGEAHGNTIYF. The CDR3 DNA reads TGTGCCAGCATGACAGGGGAGGCGCATGGAAACACCATATATTTT.

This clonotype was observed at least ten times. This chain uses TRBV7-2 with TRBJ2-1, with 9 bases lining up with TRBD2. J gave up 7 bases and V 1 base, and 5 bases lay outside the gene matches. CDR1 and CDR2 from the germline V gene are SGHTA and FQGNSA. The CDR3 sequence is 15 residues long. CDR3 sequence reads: CASSLELAGENEQFF. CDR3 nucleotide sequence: TGTGCCAGCAGCTTAGAACTAGCGGGTGAGAATGAGCAGTTCTTC.

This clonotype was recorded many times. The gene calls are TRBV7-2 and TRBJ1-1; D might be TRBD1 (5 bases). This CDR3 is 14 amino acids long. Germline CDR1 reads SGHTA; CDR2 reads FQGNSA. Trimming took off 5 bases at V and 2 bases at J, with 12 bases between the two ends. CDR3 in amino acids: CASSPSGSNTEAFF. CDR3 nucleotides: TGTGCCAGCAGCCCTTCAGGGAGTAACACTGAAGCTTTCTTT.

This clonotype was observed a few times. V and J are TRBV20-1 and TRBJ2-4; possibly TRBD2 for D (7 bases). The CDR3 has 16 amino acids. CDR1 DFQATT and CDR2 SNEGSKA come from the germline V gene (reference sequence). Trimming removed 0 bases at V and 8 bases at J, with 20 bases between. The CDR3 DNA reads TGCAGTGCTAGAGACGCATACGAGCAGGGGAGGGACATTCAGTACTTC. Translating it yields CSARDAYEQGRDIQYF.

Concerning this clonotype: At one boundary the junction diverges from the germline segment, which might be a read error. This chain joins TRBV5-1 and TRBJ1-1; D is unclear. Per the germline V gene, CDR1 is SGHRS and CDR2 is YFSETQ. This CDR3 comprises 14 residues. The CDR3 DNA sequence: TGCGCCAGCAGCTTGGGACTCGGGAACACTGAAGTTTTCTTT. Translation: CASSLGLGNTEVFF.

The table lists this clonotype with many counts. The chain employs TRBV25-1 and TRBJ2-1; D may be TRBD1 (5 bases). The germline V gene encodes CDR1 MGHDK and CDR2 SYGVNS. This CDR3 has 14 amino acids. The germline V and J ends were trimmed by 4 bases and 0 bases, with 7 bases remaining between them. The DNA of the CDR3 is TGTGCCAGCAGTGTCACAGGCTCCTACAATGAGCAGTTCTTC. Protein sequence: CASSVTGSYNEQFF. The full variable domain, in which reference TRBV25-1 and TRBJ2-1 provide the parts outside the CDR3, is EADIYQTPRYLVIGTGKKITLECSQTMGHDKMYWYQQDPGMELHLIHYSYGVNSTEKGDLSSESTVSRIRTEHFPLTLESARPSHTSQYLCASSVTGSYNEQFFGPGTRLTVL.